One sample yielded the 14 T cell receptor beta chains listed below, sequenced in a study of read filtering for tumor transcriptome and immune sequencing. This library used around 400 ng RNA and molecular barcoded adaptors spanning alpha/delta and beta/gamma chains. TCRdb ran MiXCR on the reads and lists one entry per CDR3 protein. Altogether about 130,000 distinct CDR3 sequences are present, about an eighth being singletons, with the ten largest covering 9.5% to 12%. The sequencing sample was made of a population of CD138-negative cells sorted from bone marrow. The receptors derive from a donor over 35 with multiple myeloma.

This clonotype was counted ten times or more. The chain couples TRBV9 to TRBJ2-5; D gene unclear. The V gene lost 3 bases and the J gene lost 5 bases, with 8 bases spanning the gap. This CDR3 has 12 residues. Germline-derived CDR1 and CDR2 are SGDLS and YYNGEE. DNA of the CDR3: TGTGCCAGCAGCGAGGGTTTTGAGACCCAGTACTTC. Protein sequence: CASSEGFETQYF. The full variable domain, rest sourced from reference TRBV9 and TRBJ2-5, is DSGVTQTPKHLITATGQRVTLRCSPRSGDLSVYWYQQSLDQGLQFLIQYYNGEERAKGNILERFSAQQFPDLHSELNLSSLELGDSALYFCASSEGFETQYFGPGTRLLVL.

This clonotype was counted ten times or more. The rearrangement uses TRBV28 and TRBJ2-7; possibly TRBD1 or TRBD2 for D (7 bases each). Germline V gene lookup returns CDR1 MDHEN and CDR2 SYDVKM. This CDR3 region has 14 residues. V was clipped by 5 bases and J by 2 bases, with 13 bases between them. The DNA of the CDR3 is TGTGCCAGCAGTCTCCCAGGGGGGGCCTACGAGCAGTACTTC. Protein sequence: CASSLPGGAYEQYF.

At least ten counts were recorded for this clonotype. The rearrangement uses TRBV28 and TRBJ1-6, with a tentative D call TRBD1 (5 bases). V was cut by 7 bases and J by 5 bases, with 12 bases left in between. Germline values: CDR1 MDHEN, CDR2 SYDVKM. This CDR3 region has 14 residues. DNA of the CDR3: TGTGCCAGCACCGCCGGGGGGGATAATTCACCCCTCCACTTT. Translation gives CASTAGGDNSPLHF.

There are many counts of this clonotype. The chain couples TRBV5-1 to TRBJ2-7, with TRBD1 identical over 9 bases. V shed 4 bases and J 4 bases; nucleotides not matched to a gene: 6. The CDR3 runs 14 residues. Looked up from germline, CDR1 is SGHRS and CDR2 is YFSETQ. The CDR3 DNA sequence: TGCGCCAGCAGCGCAGGGACAGGGAGTTACGAGCAGTACTTC. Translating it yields CASSAGTGSYEQYF.

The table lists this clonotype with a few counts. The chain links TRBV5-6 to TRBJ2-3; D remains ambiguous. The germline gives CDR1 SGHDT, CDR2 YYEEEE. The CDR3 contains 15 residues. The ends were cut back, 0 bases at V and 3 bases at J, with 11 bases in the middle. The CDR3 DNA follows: TGTGCCAGCAGCTTGGGAGCCGGAGAGACAGATACGCAGTATTTT. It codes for CASSLGAGETDTQYF.

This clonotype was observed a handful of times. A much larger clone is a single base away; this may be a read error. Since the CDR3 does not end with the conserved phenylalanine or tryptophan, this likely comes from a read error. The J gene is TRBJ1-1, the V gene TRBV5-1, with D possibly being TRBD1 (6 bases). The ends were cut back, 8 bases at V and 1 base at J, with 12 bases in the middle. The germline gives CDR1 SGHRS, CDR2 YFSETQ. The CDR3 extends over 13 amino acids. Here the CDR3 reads CASNRDRNTEAFL. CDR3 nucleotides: TGCGCCAGTAACAGGGATCGGAACACTGAAGCTTTCCTT.

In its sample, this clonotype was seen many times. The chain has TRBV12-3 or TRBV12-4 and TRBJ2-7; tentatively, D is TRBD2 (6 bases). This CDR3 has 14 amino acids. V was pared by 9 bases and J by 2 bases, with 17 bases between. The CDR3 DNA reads TGTGCCAGTTTCTCCGGGACTCCTCCCTACGAGCAGTACTTC. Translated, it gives CASFSGTPPYEQYF.

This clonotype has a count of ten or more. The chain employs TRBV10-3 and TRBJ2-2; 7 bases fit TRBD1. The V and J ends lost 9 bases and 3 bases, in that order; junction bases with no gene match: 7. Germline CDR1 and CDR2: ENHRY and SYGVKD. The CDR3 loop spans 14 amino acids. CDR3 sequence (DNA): TGTGCCATTCAGGGGGTAGGGGACACCGGGGAGCTGTTTTTT. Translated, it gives CAIQGVGDTGELFF.

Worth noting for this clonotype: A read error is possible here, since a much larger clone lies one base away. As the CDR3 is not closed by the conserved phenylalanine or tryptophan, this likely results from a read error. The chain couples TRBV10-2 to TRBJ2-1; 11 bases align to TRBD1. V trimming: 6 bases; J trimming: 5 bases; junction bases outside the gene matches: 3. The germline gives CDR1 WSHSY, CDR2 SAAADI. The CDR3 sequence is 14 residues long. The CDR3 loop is CASRDRGPHNEQFS. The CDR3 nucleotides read TGCGCCAGCAGGGACAGGGGGCCCCACAATGAGCAGTTCTCC.

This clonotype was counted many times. The CDR3 DNA follows: TGTGCCAGCAGTTACCAGGGGGCCGGCACTGAAGCTTTCTTT. Translation gives CASSYQGAGTEAFF. This chain uses TRBV6-5 with TRBJ1-1; TRBD1 matches 8 bases. After removal of 2 bases from V and 4 bases from J, the junction contained 3 bases not matched to a gene. The CDR3 has 14 amino acids. Germline-derived CDR1 and CDR2 are MNHEY and SVGAGI.

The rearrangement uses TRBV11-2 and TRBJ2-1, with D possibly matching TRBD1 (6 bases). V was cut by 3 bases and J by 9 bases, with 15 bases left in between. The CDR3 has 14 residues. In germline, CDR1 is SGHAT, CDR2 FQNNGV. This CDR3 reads CASSLVRIRGEQFF. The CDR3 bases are TGTGCCAGCAGCTTGGTTCGGATCAGGGGTGAGCAGTTCTTC.

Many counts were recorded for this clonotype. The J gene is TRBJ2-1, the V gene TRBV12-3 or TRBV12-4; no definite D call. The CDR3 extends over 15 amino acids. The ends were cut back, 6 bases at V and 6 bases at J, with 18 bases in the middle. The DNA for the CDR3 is TGTGCCAGCAGCCTCGCAGTCGCCTTAGGCAATGAGCAGTTCTTC. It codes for CASSLAVALGNEQFF.

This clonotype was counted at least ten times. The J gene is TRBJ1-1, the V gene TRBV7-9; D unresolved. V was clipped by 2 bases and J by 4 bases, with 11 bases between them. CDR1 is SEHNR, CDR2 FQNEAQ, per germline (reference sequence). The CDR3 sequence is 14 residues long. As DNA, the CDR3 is TGTGCCAGCAGCTTACCCCAGGTCCTCACTGAAGCTTTCTTT. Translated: CASSLPQVLTEAFF. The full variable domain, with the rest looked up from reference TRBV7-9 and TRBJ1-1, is DTGVSQNPRHKITKRGQNVTFRCDPISEHNRLYWYRQTLGQGPEFLTYFQNEAQLEKSRLLSDRFSAERPKGSFSTLEIQRTEQGDSAMYLCASSLPQVLTEAFFGQGTRLTVV.

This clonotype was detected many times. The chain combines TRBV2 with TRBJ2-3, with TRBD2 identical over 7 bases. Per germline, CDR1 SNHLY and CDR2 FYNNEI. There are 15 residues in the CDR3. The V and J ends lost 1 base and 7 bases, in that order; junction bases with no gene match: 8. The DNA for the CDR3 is TGTGCCAGCAGTGAAGGGACTAGGGAGAGGAATACGCAGTATTTT. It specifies CASSEGTRERNTQYF.